The TCR beta chain described here comes from a study of blood T cells in healthy people across ages. This clonotype was counted only a few times. Combining a sample-barcoded 5' primer with a J-beta primer mix, a second PCR ran for about 6 to 11 cycles. TCRdb processed the 5' RACE reads anew with MiXCR; each CDR3 protein has one entry. The data contain 1.8 million or so distinct CDR3 sequences, around 40% of them seen just once; the ten biggest clones take up under 30%. This CDR3 comprises 15 residues. Germline CDR1 is SGHTA and CDR2 is FQGNSA. V was cut by 1 base and J by 3 bases, with 13 bases left in between.

The origin of this receptor is a human donor in good health. This sequence joins TRBV7-2 and TRBJ2-7; TRBD2 is a possible D gene (5 bases). The sample consisted of blood. CDR3 loop: CASSLVDSPFYEQYF. Written as DNA, the CDR3 is TGTGCCAGCAGCTTAGTGGACTCACCTTTCTACGAGCAGTACTTC.